These 22 T cell receptor beta chains originate from one sample sequenced in a study of neoadjuvant nivolumab and ipilimumab in lung cancer. Method: immunoSEQ multiplex PCR; TCRdb's copy keeps in-frame clones and lacks some. This sample yields approximately 31,000 clones, of which 92% are seen a single time; about 2.1% belongs to the top ten. This material consisted of peripheral blood, taken after neoadjuvant nivolumab, alone or with ipilimumab, at or shortly before surgery. Receptors originate from an adult with non-small cell lung cancer.

The chain has TRBV5-5 and TRBJ1-1; 7 nucleotides agree with TRBD1. The germline gives CDR1 SGHKS, CDR2 YYEKEE (reference sequence). The V segment lost 5 bases and the J segment 8 bases; nucleotides outside the gene matches: 9. The CDR3 runs 13 residues. Here the CDR3 DNA reads TGTGCCAGCAGTCGCACTTGGACAGGAGAAGCTTTCTTT. Its protein is CASSRTWTGEAFF.

This chain joins TRBV21-1 and TRBJ1-5; TRBD1 is the table's D call and was not checked against the DNA. TRBV21-1 is noted as a pseudogene. The CDR3 is made up of 17 amino acids. The CDR3 is CASSKGHGTGGNQPQHF. CDR3 bases: TGTGCCAGCAGCAAAGGTCACGGGACAGGGGGGAATCAGCCCCAGCATTTT.

V usage is TRBV10-3 and J usage is TRBJ2-7, with 8 bases lining up with TRBD2. From germline, CDR1 is ENHRY and CDR2 SYGVKD. This CDR3 has 13 residues. V dropped 11 bases and J dropped 1; count of bases not matched to a gene: 7. CDR3 in DNA: TGTGCCTCTGGGCGGGAGGTTTCCTACGAGCAGTACTTC. This translates into CASGREVSYEQYF.

The chain uses TRBV2 and TRBJ2-7; D is tentatively TRBD1 or TRBD2 (9 bases each). Germline lookup yields CDR1 SNHLY and CDR2 FYNNEI. The CDR3 runs to 15 residues. CDR3 protein: CAGDRAAGGPDEQYF. The DNA of the CDR3 is TGTGCAGGGGACAGGGCGGCGGGAGGGCCTGACGAGCAGTACTTC.

In its sample, this clone was seen once. The chain couples TRBV11-1 to TRBJ2-7, with 7 positions matching TRBD1. CDR3 size: 14 residues. CDR1 SGHAT and CDR2 FQDESV come from the germline V gene (reference sequence). The V and J ends lost 3 bases and 4 bases, in that order; junction bases with no gene match: 6. The CDR3 loop reads CASSLYGTEYEQYF. In nucleotides, the CDR3 is TGTGCCAGCAGCTTGTACGGGACAGAGTACGAGCAGTACTTC.

The CDR3 spells CASSVVLGWGTEAFF. The CDR3 DNA reads as TGTGCCAGCAGCGTAGTATTGGGTTGGGGGACTGAAGCTTTCTTT. The chain joins TRBV9 to TRBJ1-1; the D gene is possibly TRBD1 (5 bases). The CDR3 spans 15 residues. Per germline, CDR1 SGDLS and CDR2 YYNGEE. The V end was cut by 0 bases, the J end by 5 bases, with 14 bases between.

The J gene is TRBJ2-1, the V gene TRBV10-3; D call uncertain. V was clipped by 3 bases and J by 2 bases, with 14 bases between them. This CDR3 spans 16 amino acids. The germline gives CDR1 ENHRY, CDR2 SYGVKD. This CDR3 is CAISDETNPPYNEQFF. CDR3 nucleotide sequence: TGTGCCATCAGTGACGAAACTAACCCTCCCTACAATGAGCAGTTCTTC.

The chain uses TRBV5-1 and TRBJ1-4; 8 bases fit TRBD1. After removal of 4 bases from V and 6 bases from J, the junction contained 20 bases not matched to a gene. The CDR3 is 19 amino acids. Looked up from germline, CDR1 is SGHRS and CDR2 is YFSETQ. In nucleotides, the CDR3 is TGCGCCAGCAGCGCCGGGACAGGATCCTCTTGGGGGCTTGATGAAAAACTGTTTTTT. Amino acid sequence: CASSAGTGSSWGLDEKLFF.

J is TRBJ2-3 and V is TRBV5-4, with D possibly TRBD2 on 6 matching bases. CDR3 length equals 15 residues. Trimming shortened V by 4 bases and J by 7 bases, and 19 bases separated the two germline ends. The germline gives CDR1 SGHNT, CDR2 YYREEE (reference sequence). CDR3 in amino acids: CASSTAGRSPHTQYF. In nucleotides, the CDR3 is TGTGCCAGCAGCACGGCGGGACGGTCCCCCCATACGCAGTATTTT. Full variable domain (outside the CDR3, taken from reference TRBV5-4 and TRBJ2-3): ETGVTQSPTHLIKTRGQQVTLRCSSQSGHNTVSWYQQALGQGPQFIFQYYREEENGRGNFPPRFSGLQFPNYSSELNVNALELDDSALYLCASSTAGRSPHTQYFGPGTRLTVL.

This rearrangement joins TRBV18 to TRBJ2-1; D unresolved. The CDR3 spans 12 residues. Germline CDR1 and CDR2: KGHSH and LQKENI. The ends were cut back, 2 bases at V and 8 bases at J, with 7 bases in the middle. CDR3 sequence reads: CASSPRRDEQFF. CDR3 sequence (DNA): TGTGCCAGCTCACCAAGACGGGATGAGCAGTTCTTC. Full variable domain (remainder filled in from reference TRBV18 and TRBJ2-1): NAGVMQNPRHLVRRRGQEARLRCSPMKGHSHVYWYRQLPEEGLKFMVYLQKENIIDESGMPKERFSAEFPKEGPSILRIQQVVRGDSAAYFCASSPRRDEQFFGPGTRLTVL.

The chain carries TRBV7-9 and TRBJ1-5, with TRBD1 matching 7 bases. V lost 8 bases and J lost 6; bases outside the gene matches: 10. Germline V CDR1 and CDR2: SEHNR, FQNEAQ (reference sequence). This CDR3 has 14 residues. The CDR3 region is CASGSGGGSQPQHF. CDR3 coding DNA: TGTGCCAGCGGGTCAGGGGGAGGTAGTCAGCCCCAGCATTTT.

This clone was counted a few times. The chain links TRBV5-4 to TRBJ1-2; unclear D gene. Germline V gene sequence: CDR1 SGHNT, CDR2 YYREEE (reference sequence). V lost 4 bases, J lost 3 bases, and 16 bases lay in between. CDR3 size: 15 residues. DNA of the CDR3: TGTGCCAGCAGCCTCAGGCGGGGTGTAGACTATGGCTACACCTTC. Translation: CASSLRRGVDYGYTF.

J is TRBJ2-2 and V is TRBV5-5, with 9 bases fitting TRBD2. J was trimmed by 3 bases and V by 1 base; bases with no gene match: 4. Germline loops: CDR1 SGHKS, CDR2 YYEKEE (reference sequence). CDR3 size: 16 residues. The CDR3, as DNA: TGTGCCAGCAGCTTGAGCGGGAGGTCGTACACCGGGGAGCTGTTTTTT. As protein: CASSLSGRSYTGELFF.

The V and J genes are TRBV5-6 and TRBJ1-5; D is unclear. CDR3 size: 15 residues. Germline V gene lookup returns CDR1 SGHDT and CDR2 YYEEEE. V lost 1 base, J lost 2 bases, and 10 bases lay in between. The CDR3 bases are TGTGCCAGCAGCTTGATAGGGAACGGCAATCAGCCCCAGCATTTT. It specifies CASSLIGNGNQPQHF. Full variable domain (remainder filled in from reference TRBV5-6 and TRBJ1-5): DAGVTQSPTHLIKTRGQQVTLRCSPKSGHDTVSWYQQALGQGPQFIFQYYEEEERQRGNFPDRFSGHQFPNYSSELNVNALLLGDSALYLCASSLIGNGNQPQHFGDGTRLSIL.

V is TRBV10-2 and J is TRBJ2-7, with no clear D. Trimming stripped 3 bases from V and 4 bases from J, with 7 bases between. The CDR3 consists of 12 residues. Germline V gene lookup returns CDR1 WSHSY and CDR2 SAAADI. This CDR3 is CASSETEYEQYF. The CDR3 bases are TGCGCCAGCAGTGAAACTGAGTACGAGCAGTACTTC.

This sequence joins TRBV25-1 and TRBJ2-7; D is possibly TRBD1 (6 bases). V was shortened by 0 bases and J by 4 bases, with 13 bases between the two germline ends. CDR3 size: 15 residues. Per the germline V gene, CDR1 is MGHDK and CDR2 is SYGVNS. This CDR3 is CASSEYGQTQYEQYF. The DNA of the CDR3 is TGTGCCAGCAGTGAATATGGACAGACCCAATACGAGCAGTACTTC.

V usage is TRBV5-1 and J usage is TRBJ2-3; 7 nucleotides match TRBD1. This CDR3 region has 14 residues. The germline V gene encodes CDR1 SGHRS and CDR2 YFSETQ. V shed 4 bases, J shed 3 bases, and the junction held 5 bases outside the gene matches. The CDR3: CASSTDRRTDTQYF. The CDR3 region has the DNA TGCGCCAGCAGCACGGACAGGCGGACAGATACGCAGTATTTT. The variable domain in full, with the rest retrieved from reference TRBV5-1 and TRBJ2-3, is KAGVTQTPRYLIKTRGQQVTLSCSPISGHRSVSWYQQTPGQGLQFLFEYFSETQRNKGNFPGRFSGRQFSNSRSEMNVSTLELGDSALYLCASSTDRRTDTQYFGPGTRLTVL.

The chain carries TRBV6-1 and TRBJ2-5, with TRBD1 as a possible D gene (6 bases). The CDR3 totals 13 residues. Germline V gene data show CDR1 as MNHNS and CDR2 as SASEGT. With 2 bases removed from V and 5 bases from J, the gap between germline ends came to 9 bases. The CDR3 nucleotides read TGTGCCAGCAGTGAAATTAGGGGGGAGACCCAGTACTTC. Protein sequence: CASSEIRGETQYF.

The chain employs TRBV7-9 and TRBJ1-2; weak D call: TRBD1 (5 bases). CDR1 and CDR2 (germline): SEHNR, FQNEAQ (reference sequence). Trimming removed 3 bases at V and 8 bases at J, with 19 bases between. The CDR3 loop spans 15 amino acids. The CDR3 region has the DNA TGTGCCAGCAGCTTCACAAGGTCGGGGGAGGGAGGCTACACCTTC. It codes for CASSFTRSGEGGYTF.

The chain carries TRBV6-6 and TRBJ2-7; no firm D call. The CDR3 covers 14 residues. V was trimmed by 0 bases and J by 2 bases, leaving 8 bases between them. CDR1 and CDR2 from the germline V gene are MNHNY and SVGAGI (reference sequence). The CDR3, as DNA: TGTGCCAGCAGTTACTCCGGGCGTCCCTACGAGCAGTACTTC. Its translation is CASSYSGRPYEQYF.

This clone has a single count. V usage is TRBV5-1 and J usage is TRBJ1-2; D is perhaps TRBD1 (5 bases). Trimming removed 4 bases from V and 6 bases from J, with 16 bases in between. The length of the CDR3 is 14 residues. The germline gives CDR1 SGHRS, CDR2 YFSETQ. DNA of the CDR3: TGCGCCAGCAGCCCACGAGACACAGGAGATGGCTACACCTTC. It encodes CASSPRDTGDGYTF.

The rearrangement uses TRBV7-9 and TRBJ2-3; D remains unclear. CDR3 length: 15 residues. Trimming pared 2 bases from V and 6 bases from J, leaving 15 bases between. Germline assignment: CDR1 SEHNR and CDR2 FQNEAQ (reference sequence). CDR3 sequence: CASSLFNGLEDTQYF. CDR3 sequence (DNA): TGTGCCAGCAGCTTATTTAACGGGTTGGAGGATACGCAGTATTTT.